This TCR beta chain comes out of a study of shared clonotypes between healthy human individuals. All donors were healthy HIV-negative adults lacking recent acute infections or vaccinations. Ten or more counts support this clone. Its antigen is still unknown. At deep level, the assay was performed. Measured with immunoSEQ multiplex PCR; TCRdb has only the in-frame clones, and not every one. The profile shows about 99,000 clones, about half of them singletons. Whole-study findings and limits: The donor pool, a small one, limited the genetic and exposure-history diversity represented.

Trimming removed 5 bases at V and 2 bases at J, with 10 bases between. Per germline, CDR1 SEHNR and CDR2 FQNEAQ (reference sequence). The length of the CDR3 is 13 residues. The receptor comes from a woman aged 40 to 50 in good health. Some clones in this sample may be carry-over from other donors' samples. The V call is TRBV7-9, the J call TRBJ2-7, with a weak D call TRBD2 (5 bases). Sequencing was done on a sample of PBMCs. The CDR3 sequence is CASSAGLAYEQYF. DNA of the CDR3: TGTGCCAGCAGCGCAGGACTGGCCTACGAGCAGTACTTC.